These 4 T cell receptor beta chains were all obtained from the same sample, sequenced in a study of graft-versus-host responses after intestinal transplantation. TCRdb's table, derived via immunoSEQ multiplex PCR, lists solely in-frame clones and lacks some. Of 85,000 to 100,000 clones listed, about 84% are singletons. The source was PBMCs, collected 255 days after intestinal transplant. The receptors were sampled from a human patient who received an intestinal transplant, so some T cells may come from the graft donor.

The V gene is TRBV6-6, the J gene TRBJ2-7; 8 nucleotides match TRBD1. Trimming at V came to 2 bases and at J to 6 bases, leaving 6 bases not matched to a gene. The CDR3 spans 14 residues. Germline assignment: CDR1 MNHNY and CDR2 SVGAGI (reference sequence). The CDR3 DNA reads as TGTGCCAGCAGTTACGGGACAGGTCTCGGCGAGCAGTACTTC. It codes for CASSYGTGLGEQYF.

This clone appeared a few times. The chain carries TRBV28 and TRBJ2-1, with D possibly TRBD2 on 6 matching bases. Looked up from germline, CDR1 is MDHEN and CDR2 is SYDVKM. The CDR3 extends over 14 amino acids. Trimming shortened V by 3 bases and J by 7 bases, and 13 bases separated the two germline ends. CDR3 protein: CASSLREQSNEQFF. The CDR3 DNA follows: TGTGCCAGCAGTTTGCGGGAACAGAGTAATGAGCAGTTCTTC.

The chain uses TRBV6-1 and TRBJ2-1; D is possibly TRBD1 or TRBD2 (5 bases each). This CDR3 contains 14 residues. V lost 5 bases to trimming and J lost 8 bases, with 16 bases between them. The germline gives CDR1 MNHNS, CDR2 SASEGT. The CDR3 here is CASSFSQGVDEQFF. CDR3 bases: TGTGCCAGCAGTTTCTCCCAGGGAGTTGATGAGCAGTTCTTC.

CDR3 amino acids: CASSDSSSDEQFF. The CDR3 DNA reads TGTGCCAGCAGTGACTCGAGTTCGGATGAGCAGTTCTTC. V and J are TRBV6-4 and TRBJ2-1; D is undetermined. Germline V gene lookup returns CDR1 MRHNA and CDR2 SNTAGT. The CDR3 length is 13 residues. V dropped 0 bases and J dropped 8 bases, with 8 bases sitting between them.